The clone carrying this T cell receptor (beta chain) was seen many times. Antigen unknown. This CDR3 comprises 14 residues. Germline loops: CDR1 LGHDT, CDR2 YNNKEL (reference sequence). Trimming shortened V by 4 bases and J by 2 bases, and 11 bases separated the two germline ends. cDNA molecules carried unique molecular identifiers, and template switching added a universal primer site. TCRdb re-derived calls from the 5' RACE reads in MiXCR, one entry per CDR3 protein. Here the sample spans 400,000 to 550,000 distinct CDR3 sequences, more than 13% being singletons. This entry belongs to a study of identical twins. Study-wide results and caveats: Analyses of zero insertions could be partly confounded by invariant MAIT and iNKT cells. Alpha sequences out of frame and shared by twins had excess low generation probability.

No donor was unhealthy or non-Caucasian. These records were also assigned to another study, of yellow fever vaccine responses in identical twins.

Sequencing input: CD4+ T cells sorted from blood. This sequence was found in a woman under 30 in good health. This chain joins TRBV3-1 and TRBJ1-2; D not resolved. The CDR3 bases are TGTGCCAGCAGCCGAGGCACAGAGAACTATGGCTACACCTTC. Residues: CASSRGTENYGYTF.